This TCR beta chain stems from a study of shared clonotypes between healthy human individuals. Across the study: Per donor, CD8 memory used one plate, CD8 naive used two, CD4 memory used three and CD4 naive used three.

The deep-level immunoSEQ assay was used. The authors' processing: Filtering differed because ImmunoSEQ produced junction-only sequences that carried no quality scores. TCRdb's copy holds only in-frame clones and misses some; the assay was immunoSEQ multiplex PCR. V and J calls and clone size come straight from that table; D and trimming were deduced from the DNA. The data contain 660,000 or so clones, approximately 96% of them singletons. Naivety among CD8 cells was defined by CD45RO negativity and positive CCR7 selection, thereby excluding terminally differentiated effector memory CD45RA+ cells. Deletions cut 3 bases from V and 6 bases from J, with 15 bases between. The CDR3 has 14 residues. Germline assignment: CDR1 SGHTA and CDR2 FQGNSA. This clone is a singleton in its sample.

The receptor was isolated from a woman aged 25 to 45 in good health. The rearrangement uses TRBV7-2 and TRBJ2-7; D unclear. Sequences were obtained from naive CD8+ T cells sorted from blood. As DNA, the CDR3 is TGTGCCAGCAGCTTCGCCCCCTCCAGTTTCGAGCAGTACTTC. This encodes CASSFAPSSFEQYF.